Listed here are 18 T cell receptor beta chains from one sample, sequenced in a study of PD-1 blockade in classical Hodgkin lymphoma. This sample's time point: newly diagnosed, previously untreated cHL patient sample. Only in-frame clones appear in the TCRdb table, and some are missing; sequencing was by immunoSEQ multiplex PCR. The repertoire consists of about 25,000 clones, with 94% occurring once and the leading ten covering about 3.8%. Sequencing was performed on peripheral blood mononuclear cells (PBMCs). These receptor sequences come from a human donor with classical Hodgkin lymphoma.

The gene calls are TRBV7-9 and TRBJ2-3; 7 nucleotides match TRBD2. The CDR3 extends over 18 amino acids. V gave up 1 base and J gave up 2 bases; unmatched junction bases: 12. The V gene's germline CDR1 is SEHNR and CDR2 FQNEAQ (reference sequence). The CDR3 sequence: CASSLGLRLAALTDTQYF. In DNA form, the CDR3 reads TGTGCCAGCAGCTTAGGTCTCCGCCTAGCGGCCCTCACAGATACGCAGTATTTT.

V usage is TRBV7-9 and J usage is TRBJ1-2; 9 bases map to TRBD1. With 0 bases clipped from V and 8 bases from J, the junction kept 4 bases outside the gene matches. The germline gives CDR1 SEHNR, CDR2 FQNEAQ (reference sequence). The CDR3 sequence is 14 residues long. CDR3 region: CASSLAGQGVGYTF. In nucleotides, the CDR3 is TGTGCCAGCAGCTTAGCGGGACAGGGCGTAGGCTACACCTTC.

This clone was picked up one time. V gene TRBV19 combines with J gene TRBJ2-1, with TRBD1 matching 9 bases. V dropped 7 bases and J dropped 7; count of bases not matched to a gene: 14. The CDR3 contains 16 residues. The germline V gene has CDR1 LNHDA and CDR2 SQIVND (reference sequence). The CDR3 DNA sequence: TGTGCCAGTACCCTACTTTCGGGACAGGGTGCTAATGAGCAGTTCTTC. Its protein is CASTLLSGQGANEQFF.

This clone was detected once. The chain has TRBV11-2 and TRBJ2-2, with D perhaps TRBD2 (6 bases). The CDR3 spans 13 residues. Per germline, CDR1 SGHAT and CDR2 FQNNGV. Deletions cut 2 bases from V and 6 bases from J, with 7 bases between. The CDR3: CASSLTGAGELFF. As DNA, the CDR3 is TGTGCCAGCAGCTTAACGGGGGCCGGGGAGCTGTTTTTT.

This clone was found once. The chain has TRBV27 and TRBJ2-3; 10 bases match TRBD2. Germline CDR1 MNHEY, CDR2 SMNVEV (reference sequence). V shed 3 bases, J shed 6 bases, and the junction held 24 bases outside the gene matches. This CDR3 contains 21 residues. DNA of the CDR3: TGTGCCAGCAGTTTCGGTGGAGTAGGGCTAGGACTAGCGGCTCGCCGGGATACGCAGTATTTT. The encoded protein is CASSFGGVGLGLAARRDTQYF.

The chain couples TRBV6-5 to TRBJ1-1; unclear D gene. This CDR3 is 14 amino acids long. Germline CDR1 is MNHEY and CDR2 is SVGAGI. The germline V and J ends were trimmed by 10 bases and 0 bases, with 15 bases remaining between them. The CDR3 region is CATRLGVMNTEAFF. CDR3 nucleotide sequence: TGTGCCACCCGACTCGGGGTTATGAACACTGAAGCTTTCTTT.

This chain uses TRBV6-1 with TRBJ2-7, with 15 positions matching TRBD2. The CDR3 has 18 amino acids. V lost 0 bases, J lost 4 bases, and 7 bases stayed unmatched. In germline, CDR1 is MNHNS, CDR2 SASEGT. The CDR3 protein is CASSEAGTSGGQGYEQYF. DNA of the CDR3: TGTGCCAGCAGTGAAGCGGGGACTAGCGGGGGGCAGGGGTACGAGCAGTACTTC.

V gene TRBV7-8 combines with J gene TRBJ1-5, with 8 bases that match TRBD1. Germline CDR1 reads SGHVS; CDR2 reads FQNEAQ. V dropped 5 bases and J dropped 0; count of bases not matched to a gene: 9. CDR3 length: 17 amino acids. CDR3 nucleotide sequence: TGTGCCAGCAGCCCACCCGGACAGGGATATAGCAATCAGCCCCAGCATTTT. It yields the protein CASSPPGQGYSNQPQHF.

The genes are TRBV30 and TRBJ1-6, with D tentatively TRBD1 (5 bases). Per the germline V gene, CDR1 is GTSNPN and CDR2 is SVGIG (reference sequence). The germline V and J ends were trimmed by 6 bases and 9 bases, with 12 bases remaining between them. This CDR3 is 12 amino acids long. CDR3 region: CACFGAGSPLHF. CDR3 nucleotides: TGTGCCTGTTTCGGGGCAGGTTCACCCCTCCACTTT.

This chain joins TRBV12-5 and TRBJ2-1, with TRBD2 matching over 9 bases. V trimming: 6 bases; J trimming: 7 bases; junction bases outside the gene matches: 7. In germline, CDR1 is LGHNT, CDR2 FRNRAP. There are 14 residues in the CDR3. CDR3 region: CASGRGGSQNEQFF. CDR3 in DNA: TGTGCTAGTGGGCGGGGGGGTTCCCAAAATGAGCAGTTCTTC.

The sample holds a few counts of this clone. This chain joins TRBV5-8 and TRBJ2-7; D remains ambiguous. Germline V CDR1 and CDR2: SGHTS, YDEGEE. CDR3 length equals 15 residues. V gave up 4 bases and J gave up 1 base, with 15 bases separating them. Here the CDR3 reads CASSDQRTDSYEQYF. In nucleotides, the CDR3 is TGTGCCAGCAGCGACCAACGGACGGATTCCTACGAGCAGTACTTC.

The CDR3 bases are TGTGCCAGCAGTGCGACTAGCGGTTACACCGGGGAGCTGTTTTTT. Amino acid sequence: CASSATSGYTGELFF. The genes are TRBV2 and TRBJ2-2; 9 positions match TRBD2. CDR1 SNHLY and CDR2 FYNNEI come from the germline V gene. Trimming at V came to 4 bases and at J to 3 bases, leaving 3 bases not matched to a gene. CDR3 size: 15 residues. Complete variable domain (other parts from reference TRBV2 and TRBJ2-2): EPEVTQTPSHQVTQMGQEVILRCVPISNHLYFYWYRQILGQKVEFLVSFYNNEISEKSEIFDDQFSVERPDGSNFTLKIRSTKLEDSAMYFCASSATSGYTGELFFGEGSRLTVL.

The CDR3 nucleotides are TGTGCCAGCGATCCCGGGACTAGCGGGAGTTATCCCTACAATGAGCAGTTCTTC. Protein: CASDPGTSGSYPYNEQFF. The chain couples TRBV2 to TRBJ2-1; TRBD2 aligns across 14 bases. There are 18 residues in the CDR3. The germline CDR1 and CDR2 sequences are SNHLY and FYNNEI. V gave up 8 bases and J gave up 2 bases; unmatched junction bases: 11.

The chain combines TRBV7-9 with TRBJ2-6; maybe TRBD1 (6 bases). Germline CDR1 reads SEHNR; CDR2 reads FQNEAQ (reference sequence). Trimming stripped 4 bases from V and 2 bases from J, with 6 bases between. This CDR3 has 14 amino acids. As DNA, the CDR3 is TGTGCCAGCAGCTACAGGGCTGGGGCCAACGTCCTGACTTTC. Protein sequence: CASSYRAGANVLTF.

Here the CDR3 DNA reads TGCAGCGTTTTCGGGGGGGCAGGGGAAAAACTGTTTTTT. It codes for CSVFGGAGEKLFF. This rearrangement joins TRBV29-1 to TRBJ1-4; TRBD1 is a possible D gene (6 bases). Germline V gives CDR1 SQVTM, CDR2 ANQGSEA. Trimming took 5 bases from V and 8 from J, leaving 15 bases between them. The CDR3 length is 13 residues.

The V gene is TRBV6-5, the J gene TRBJ1-2; D remains unclear. CDR3 length: 14 residues. V gave up 2 bases and J gave up 4 bases, with 11 bases separating them. Germline V lookup: CDR1 MNHEY, CDR2 SVGAGI. The CDR3 protein is CASSYVSGSYGYTF. For the CDR3, the DNA is TGTGCCAGCAGTTACGTATCCGGGAGCTATGGCTACACCTTC.

The rearrangement uses TRBV7-6 and TRBJ2-3; 9 nucleotides line up with TRBD1. With 3 bases clipped from V and 4 bases from J, the junction kept 8 bases outside the gene matches. Looked up from germline, CDR1 is SGHVS and CDR2 is FNYEAQ. The CDR3 spans 16 residues. The CDR3 DNA reads as TGTGCCAGCAGCTTGAGTTGGGACAGGGAAGCAGATACGCAGTATTTT. Translated, it gives CASSLSWDREADTQYF.

The V call is TRBV27, the J call TRBJ1-2; tentative D call: TRBD1 (5 bases). Per germline, CDR1 MNHEY and CDR2 SMNVEV (reference sequence). V lost 5 bases and J 6 bases, leaving 13 bases between the germline ends. The CDR3 is 13 residues long. The CDR3 reads CASSMWGGNGYTF. For the CDR3, the DNA is TGTGCCAGCAGTATGTGGGGGGGTAATGGCTACACCTTC.